This is a list of T cell receptor beta chains from one sample in a study of CD4 T cells in relation to SARS-CoV-2 and coronaviruses. TCRdb's copy holds only in-frame clones and misses some; the assay was immunoSEQ multiplex PCR. This table holds 40,000 or so clones, 80% to 90% found once. The specimen was memory CD4+ T cells from PBMCs. The receptor source for this set is an adult with COVID-19. Both conserved end residues are trimmed from each CDR3. The size field is filled for only some rows; it gives once, few, many or a size class.

>TRBV5-8|-|TRBJ1-1
ASSRALAEAF
>TRBV29-1|-|TRBJ2-5
SVVASRGEETQY
>TRBV6-1|-|TRBJ2-6
ASSERTSGRAAGANVLT
>TRBV27|-|TRBJ1-1
ASSLGAGGEAF
>TRBV28|-|TRBJ2-3
ASSFLRSGIVDTQY
>TRBV11-2|-|TRBJ2-3
ASTTRSGVDTQY
>TRBV3-1/TRBV3-2|few|TRBJ1-2
ASSQRKGIPRYT
>TRBV19|-|TRBJ1-4
ASRQRDRVEKLF
>TRBV5-1|-|TRBJ2-3
ASSPGTSGFTDTQY
>TRBV7-2|-|TRBJ2-7
ASSLGGAFYEQY
>TRBV20-1|-|TRBJ2-3
SASSGGGAVNTQY
>TRBV6-2/TRBV6-3|-|TRBJ1-5
ASSYSNIRHPREPQH